Listed here is a single T cell receptor (beta chain). The antigen is not known. Generated by immunoSEQ multiplex PCR, the TCRdb table keeps only in-frame clones and is missing some. The data hold roughly 90,000 clones, with 88% observed a single time. This CDR3 contains 15 residues. The V and J ends lost 5 bases and 3 bases respectively, with 17 bases between them. CDR1 is MNHNY and CDR2 is SVGAGI in the germline V gene (reference sequence). This entry is derived from a study of graft-versus-host responses after intestinal transplantation. The specimen was unstimulated CD4+ T cells sorted from spleen or lymph node cells, collected before transplant. The TCR comes from a human donor who was the organ donor for an intestinal transplant. The chain is built from TRBV6-6 and TRBJ2-7; the D gene is possibly TRBD1 (5 bases). The CDR3 DNA reads TGTGCCAGCAGTACACACAGGACGGCGGACTACGAGCAGTACTTC. Translating it yields CASSTHRTADYEQYF.